Presented here are 30 T cell receptor beta chains from one specimen sequenced in a study of blood T cell repertoires in COVID-19. Sequencing used immunoSEQ multiplex PCR; TCRdb keeps in-frame clones, though not all of them. The table lists about 100,000 clones, roughly 85% of them singletons. Sequenced material: peripheral blood. These receptor sequences come from a woman in her 70s with acute or convalescent COVID-19.

The chain carries TRBV27 and TRBJ2-5; TRBD1 is a possible D gene (5 bases). This CDR3 has 14 amino acids. CDR1 is MNHEY and CDR2 is SMNVEV in the germline V gene (reference sequence). Trimming shortened V by 3 bases and J by 4 bases, and 12 bases separated the two germline ends. The CDR3 nucleotides are TGTGCCAGCAGTTTTATGGGCAGGGCAGAGACCCAGTACTTC. The encoded protein is CASSFMGRAETQYF.

V usage is TRBV29-1 and J usage is TRBJ2-1, with TRBD2 identical over 8 bases. Germline CDR1 SQVTM, CDR2 ANQGSEA. The CDR3 loop spans 14 amino acids. V lost 6 bases and J lost 7; bases outside the gene matches: 11. CDR3: CSVPTSGLLNEQFF. DNA for the CDR3: TGCAGCGTCCCCACTAGCGGCCTCTTGAATGAGCAGTTCTTC.

The CDR3 sequence is CASSEASSPPRAFF. CDR3 nucleotide sequence: TGTGCCAGCAGTGAAGCCTCCTCCCCCCCTCGAGCTTTCTTT. V and J are TRBV6-1 and TRBJ1-1, with D hard to call. The CDR3 is 14 amino acids. V was pared by 0 bases and J by 10 bases, with 15 bases between. The germline gives CDR1 MNHNS, CDR2 SASEGT.

This clone showed up just once. This chain uses TRBV11-1 with TRBJ2-3; 7 bases are a match to TRBD1. Germline V gene lookup returns CDR1 SGHAT and CDR2 FQDESV (reference sequence). Trimming cost V 1 base and J 5 bases; bases outside gene matches: 3. The CDR3 contains 14 residues. CDR3 residues: CASSLVTGEDTQYF. Written as DNA, the CDR3 is TGTGCCAGCAGCTTAGTCACAGGGGAAGATACGCAGTATTTT.

CDR3: CAGTVATNEKLFF. CDR3 DNA: TGTGCCGGGACAGTTGCAACTAATGAAAAACTGTTTTTT. The chain joins TRBV30 to TRBJ1-4; TRBD1 matches 7 bases. This CDR3 is built from 13 residues. CDR1 is GTSNPN, CDR2 SVGIG, per germline (reference sequence). J was trimmed by 0 bases and V by 8 bases; bases with no gene match: 3.

The chain employs TRBV14 and TRBJ1-4, with D perhaps TRBD1 (6 bases). The CDR3 runs to 16 residues. The germline CDR1 and CDR2 sequences are SGHDN and FVKESK. V was clipped by 4 bases and J by 3 bases, with 15 bases between them. CDR3 nucleotide sequence: TGTGCCAGCAGCCGGAACCACAGGGCGGCTAATGAAAAACTGTTTTTT. Protein: CASSRNHRAANEKLFF.

In this sample, this clone turned up a few times. This rearrangement joins TRBV19 to TRBJ1-2; TRBD1 might be the D (5 bases). The CDR3 has 16 amino acids. CDR1 and CDR2 from the germline V gene are LNHDA and SQIVND (reference sequence). V was clipped by 3 bases and J by 8 bases, with 22 bases between them. CDR3 nucleotide sequence: TGTGCCAGTAGTATCTCCCGGTGGGGGGGGTTTGACGGCTACACCTTC. This codes for CASSISRWGGFDGYTF.

This clone was seen only a few times. This chain joins TRBV28 and TRBJ1-6; D is ambiguous. The CDR3 has 16 amino acids. V was clipped by 1 base and J by 7 bases, with 14 bases between them. Germline V gene data show CDR1 as MDHEN and CDR2 as SYDVKM. The CDR3 DNA follows: TGTGCCAGCAGTTTATACTTCGCAGGTCACAATTCACCCCTCCACTTT. It encodes CASSLYFAGHNSPLHF.

The V and J genes are TRBV19 and TRBJ1-6; possibly TRBD1 for D (5 bases). V was shortened by 5 bases and J by 7 bases, with 15 bases between the two germline ends. Germline CDR1 and CDR2: LNHDA and SQIVND (reference sequence). This CDR3 spans 15 amino acids. The CDR3 bases are TGTGCCAGTAGTCCCGAAGCGAAGGGGAATTCACCCCTCCACTTT. This sequence encodes CASSPEAKGNSPLHF.

This chain joins TRBV5-1 and TRBJ1-1; 8 nucleotides match TRBD1. Germline loops: CDR1 SGHRS, CDR2 YFSETQ. The CDR3 consists of 15 residues. J was trimmed by 1 base and V by 4 bases; bases with no gene match: 6. The chain's CDR3 is CASSGQGSANTEAFF. The CDR3 nucleotides read TGCGCCAGCAGCGGACAGGGTTCGGCGAACACTGAAGCTTTCTTT.

This clone was seen a few times. The chain recombines TRBV18 with TRBJ2-5, with 9 bases fitting TRBD2. The CDR3 length is 15 residues. Trimming cost V 1 base and J 3 bases; bases outside gene matches: 3. Germline V gene lookup returns CDR1 KGHSH and CDR2 LQKENI. CDR3 region: CASSPQAGGKETQYF. The CDR3 DNA reads TGTGCCAGCTCACCACAAGCGGGGGGTAAAGAGACCCAGTACTTC.

V gene TRBV7-9 combines with J gene TRBJ1-4; no firm D call. The CDR3 totals 13 residues. V gave up 4 bases and J gave up 11 bases, with 14 bases separating them. In germline, CDR1 is SEHNR, CDR2 FQNEAQ (reference sequence). CDR3 region: CASSSDGIGKLFF. The CDR3 nucleotides read TGTGCCAGCAGCTCGGACGGGATAGGGAAACTGTTTTTT.

This rearrangement joins TRBV10-1 to TRBJ1-4; possibly TRBD1 for D (5 bases). The CDR3 has 12 residues. Germline V lookup: CDR1 WNHNN, CDR2 SYGVQD (reference sequence). V lost 9 bases to trimming and J lost 7 bases, with 12 bases between them. The CDR3 is CARIRTPEKLFF. The CDR3 coding sequence is TGCGCCAGGATCCGGACACCTGAAAAACTGTTTTTT.

The chain employs TRBV13 and TRBJ2-3, with 9 bases fitting TRBD1. V lost 5 bases and J lost 4; bases outside the gene matches: 4. Germline V gene lookup returns CDR1 PRHDT and CDR2 FYEKMQ (reference sequence). The CDR3 runs 14 residues. CDR3 residues: CASSPGTGSDTQYF. The CDR3 nucleotides are TGTGCCAGCAGCCCCGGGACAGGGTCAGATACGCAGTATTTT.

The J gene is TRBJ1-5, the V gene TRBV9; D is perhaps TRBD1 (5 bases). The CDR3 has 14 residues. The V end was cut by 0 bases, the J end by 7 bases, with 11 bases between. Per germline, CDR1 SGDLS and CDR2 YYNGEE. The CDR3 nucleotides read TGTGCCAGCAGCGTAGCAGGGTCGGGCCAGCCCCAGCATTTT. Protein sequence: CASSVAGSGQPQHF.

This clone occurred once. The gene calls are TRBV3-1 (or the pseudogene TRBV3-2) and TRBJ2-7, with TRBD1 matching over 10 bases. The CDR3 covers 17 residues. Germline V gene lookup returns CDR1 LGHDT and CDR2 YNNKEL (reference sequence). V trimming: 4 bases; J trimming: 4 bases; junction bases outside the gene matches: 13. CDR3: CASSRFSRDRGVYEQYV. The DNA for the CDR3 is TGTGCCAGCAGCCGCTTTTCACGGGACAGGGGAGTGTACGAGCAGTACGTC.

CDR3 DNA: TGTGCCAGCAGTGAAAAGGGGACAGGCCATGGCTACACCTTC. It yields the protein CASSEKGTGHGYTF. This chain uses TRBV6-1 with TRBJ1-2; TRBD1 matches 8 bases. Germline CDR1 and CDR2: MNHNS and SASEGT. This CDR3 contains 14 residues. The V and J ends lost 2 bases and 6 bases, in that order; junction bases with no gene match: 5.

J is TRBJ2-3 and V is TRBV9; 8 bases map to TRBD2. The germline gives CDR1 SGDLS, CDR2 YYNGEE. CDR3 size: 15 residues. V trimming: 2 bases; J trimming: 6 bases; junction bases outside the gene matches: 8. DNA of the CDR3: TGTGCCAGCAGCGTCGCTAGCGGGTCGACGGATACGCAGTATTTT. Protein: CASSVASGSTDTQYF.

The gene calls are TRBV18 and TRBJ2-7, with 10 bases lining up with TRBD1. The CDR3 sequence is 18 residues long. Germline V gene data show CDR1 as KGHSH and CDR2 as LQKENI. With V trimmed by 3 bases and J by 4 bases, 15 bases remained unmatched. Here the CDR3 reads CASSPNPIGTGVGYEQYF. CDR3 in DNA: TGTGCCAGCTCACCCAATCCGATCGGGACAGGGGTAGGATACGAGCAGTACTTC.

The chain is built from TRBV29-1 and TRBJ2-5; D perhaps matches TRBD1 (5 bases). V lost 5 bases to trimming and J lost 2 bases, with 6 bases between them. The CDR3 sequence is 11 residues long. Germline CDR1 reads SQVTM; CDR2 reads ANQGSEA. As DNA, the CDR3 is TGCAGCGTTAGACAGCAAGAGACCCAGTACTTC. It translates to CSVRQQETQYF.

The CDR3 protein is CASSHPGQGASKDTF. The DNA of the CDR3 is TGTGCCAGCAGCCATCCGGGACAGGGGGCGAGTAAGGACACCTTC. The chain links TRBV3-1 (or the pseudogene TRBV3-2) to TRBJ1-2, with TRBD1 identical over 12 bases. The germline V gene has CDR1 LGHDT and CDR2 YNNKEL (reference sequence). V lost 3 bases and J lost 12; bases outside the gene matches: 11. This CDR3 is built from 15 residues.

This chain joins TRBV9 and TRBJ1-1, with a weak D call TRBD1 (6 bases). CDR1 is SGDLS and CDR2 is YYNGEE in the germline V gene. The CDR3 runs to 15 residues. The V end lost 0 bases, the J end lost 0 bases, and 9 bases lay between the germline ends. CDR3 DNA sequence: TGTGCCAGCAGCGTAGAGGGGGTGGTGAACACTGAAGCTTTCTTT. Amino acids: CASSVEGVVNTEAFF.

V usage is TRBV21-1 and J usage is TRBJ1-2; the DNA was not used to check the table's D call, TRBD1. TRBV21-1 is a pseudogene locus. This CDR3 has 17 residues. This CDR3 reads CASSKADTGRNNYGYTF. The CDR3 bases are TGTGCCAGCAGCAAAGCCGATACAGGGAGAAATAACTATGGCTACACCTTC.

This clone was seen a single time. The genes are TRBV5-1 and TRBJ2-7; 7 bases align to TRBD1. The CDR3 runs to 18 residues. V lost 3 bases to trimming and J lost 7 bases; unmatched junction nucleotides: 22. Germline CDR1 and CDR2: SGHRS and YFSETQ. The CDR3 loop reads CASSWEGGSQGLTGEQYF. The CDR3 region has the DNA TGCGCCAGCAGCTGGGAAGGGGGCTCCCAGGGGCTGACGGGTGAGCAGTACTTC. The full variable domain, its missing parts supplied by reference TRBV5-1 and TRBJ2-7, is KAGVTQTPRYLIKTRGQQVTLSCSPISGHRSVSWYQQTPGQGLQFLFEYFSETQRNKGNFPGRFSGRQFSNSRSEMNVSTLELGDSALYLCASSWEGGSQGLTGEQYFGPGTRLTVT.

This clone was observed a few times. The V call is TRBV28, the J call TRBJ2-1; the match to TRBD2 covers 7 bases. Trimming removed 8 bases from V and 0 bases from J; junction bases left unmatched: 19. CDR1 and CDR2 (germline): MDHEN, SYDVKM. There are 19 residues in the CDR3. The CDR3 coding sequence is TGTGCCAGCCCGCCGGGCGGGACTACAGGATGGGTCTCCTACAATGAGCAGTTCTTC. It is translated as CASPPGGTTGWVSYNEQFF.

This clone was detected a few times. The gene calls are TRBV4-3 and TRBJ1-2; no firm D call. Germline V gives CDR1 LGHNA, CDR2 YSLEER. The CDR3 is made up of 14 amino acids. V lost 1 base and J lost 4, with 10 bases in between. The CDR3 nucleotides read TGCGCCAGCAGCCAAGGGGCGGAGGGCTATGGCTACACCTTC. It encodes CASSQGAEGYGYTF.

CDR3 residues: CASSDRQAHSGNTIYF. CDR3 bases: TGTGCCAGCAGTGACCGACAGGCCCACTCTGGAAACACCATATATTTT. The genes are TRBV6-1 and TRBJ1-3; a weak D match, TRBD1 (6 bases). V lost 3 bases, J lost 0 bases, and 12 bases lay in between. CDR1 MNHNS and CDR2 SASEGT come from the germline V gene. The CDR3 spans 16 residues.

The gene calls are TRBV3-1 (or the pseudogene TRBV3-2) and TRBJ1-6; the D is unclear. The CDR3 is made up of 13 amino acids. CDR1 is LGHDT and CDR2 is YNNKEL in the germline V gene (reference sequence). Between the trimmed V and J ends, which lost 1 base and 8 bases, there was a span of 6 bases. The DNA of the CDR3 is TGTGCCAGCAGCCAAGCTGTGTATTCACCCCTCCACTTT. Encoded protein: CASSQAVYSPLHF.

The CDR3: CASSLDRQANSPLHF. DNA for the CDR3: TGCGCCAGCAGCTTGGACCGACAGGCTAATTCACCCCTCCACTTT. This rearrangement joins TRBV5-1 to TRBJ1-6, with D maybe TRBD1 (6 bases). The germline V gene has CDR1 SGHRS and CDR2 YFSETQ. V shed 0 bases and J shed 6 bases, with 10 bases lying between them. The CDR3 length is 15 residues.

The genes are TRBV7-9 and TRBJ2-6, with 7 bases fitting TRBD1. After removal of 5 bases from V and 4 bases from J, the junction contained 5 bases not matched to a gene. The V gene's germline CDR1 is SEHNR and CDR2 FQNEAQ (reference sequence). The CDR3 spans 15 residues. CDR3 amino acids: CASSPTGRGANVLTF. Here the CDR3 DNA reads TGTGCCAGCAGCCCGACAGGGAGAGGGGCCAACGTCCTGACTTTC.